This T cell receptor beta chain came from a study of CD8 T cells in ankylosing spondylitis. Study-level findings and limits: Significant enrichment of disease-linked clones was reportedly seen in matched ankylosing spondylitis synovial fluid. There were earlier reports of some motif variants in reactive arthritis synovial fluid and blood. A motif in TCR beta, a set of about 8 highly homologous variants, appeared characteristic of ankylosing spondylitis blood.

This clonotype has only a few counts. Its antigen is not known. V was pared by 0 bases and J by 2 bases, with 10 bases between. Germline loops: CDR1 LGHNA, CDR2 YNFKEQ. The CDR3 sequence is 15 residues long. TCR beta libraries were made by quantitative 5'-RACE with molecular barcodes. TCRdb independently ran MiXCR on the 5' RACE reads; one entry per CDR3 protein. The sample lists around 430,000 distinct CDR3 sequences; roughly 17% were seen once. The sample taken for sequencing was blood, either unsorted or a sorted T cell fraction (not recorded which). This chain connects TRBV4-2 to TRBJ2-5; tentatively, D is TRBD1 (6 bases). The TCR comes from a male donor with ankylosing spondylitis. The CDR3, as DNA: TGTGCCAGCAGCCAAGATGGGGGCGTACAAGAGACCCAGTACTTC. This translates into CASSQDGGVQETQYF.